This TCR beta chain was identified during a study of breast tumors, draining lymph nodes, adjacent tissues. V gave up 3 bases and J gave up 6 bases, with 12 bases separating them. The germline V gene has CDR1 DFQATT and CDR2 SNEGSKA (reference sequence). This CDR3 is 14 amino acids long. Breast cancer patients provided tissue from their axillary draining lymph nodes. General study points: That most tumor T cells come from lymph nodes remained unproven.

This clonotype occurred many times. Antigen unknown. TCRdb re-analysed the multiplex PCR reads in MiXCR, keeping a single row per CDR3 protein. The table records some 150,000 distinct CDR3 sequences, approximately 30% of them present only once. Sequencing was done on a sample of axillary lymph node tissue. V gene TRBV20-1 combines with J gene TRBJ1-6; no clear D. The sequence derives from a female donor with breast cancer. Some clones in this sample may be carry-over from other donors' samples. CDR3 protein: CSASSQRVNSPLHF. The CDR3 DNA follows: TGCAGTGCTAGCTCCCAAAGGGTTAATTCACCCCTCCACTTT.